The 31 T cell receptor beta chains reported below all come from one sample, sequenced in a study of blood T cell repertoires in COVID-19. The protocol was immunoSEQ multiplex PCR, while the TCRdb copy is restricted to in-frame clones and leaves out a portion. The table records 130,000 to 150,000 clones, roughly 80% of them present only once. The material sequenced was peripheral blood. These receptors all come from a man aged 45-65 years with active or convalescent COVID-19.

The DNA for the CDR3 is TGTGCCAGCAGCTTAGGAGGGTTGAGCCCCGAGCAGTTCTTC. Its translation is CASSLGGLSPEQFF. V and J are TRBV11-2 and TRBJ2-1; tentatively, D is TRBD2 (5 bases). Per the germline V gene, CDR1 is SGHAT and CDR2 is FQNNGV. V lost 1 base, J lost 10 bases, and 14 bases lay in between. The CDR3 totals 14 residues. Together with reference TRBV11-2 and TRBJ2-1, the CDR3 gives the full variable domain: EAGVAQSPRYKIIEKRQSVAFWCNPISGHATLYWYQQILGQGPKLLIQFQNNGVVDDSQLPKDRFSAERLKGVDSTLKIQPAKLEDSAVYLCASSLGGLSPEQFFGPGTRLTVL.

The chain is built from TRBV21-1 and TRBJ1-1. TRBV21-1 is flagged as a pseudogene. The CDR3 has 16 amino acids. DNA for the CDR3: TGTGCCAGCAGAACGCCAACGGGCGGGTTGAACACTGAAGCTTTCTTT. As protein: CASRTPTGGLNTEAFF.

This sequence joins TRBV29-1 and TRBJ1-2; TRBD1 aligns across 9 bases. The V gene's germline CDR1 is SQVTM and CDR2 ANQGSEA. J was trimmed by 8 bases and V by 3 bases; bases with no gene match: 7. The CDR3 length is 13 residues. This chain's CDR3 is CSVDDRGGYGYTF. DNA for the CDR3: TGCAGCGTTGATGACAGGGGGGGATACGGCTACACCTTC.

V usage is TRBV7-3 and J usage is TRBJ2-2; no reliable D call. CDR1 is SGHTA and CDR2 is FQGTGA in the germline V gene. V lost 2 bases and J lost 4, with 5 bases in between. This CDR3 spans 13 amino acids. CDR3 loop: CASSLSITGELFF. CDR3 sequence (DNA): TGTGCCAGCAGCTTATCAATCACCGGGGAGCTGTTTTTT. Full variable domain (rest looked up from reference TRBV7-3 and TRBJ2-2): GAGVSQTPSNKVTEKGKYVELRCDPISGHTALYWYRQSLGQGPEFLIYFQGTGAADDSGLPNDRFFAVRPEGSVSTLKIQRTERGDSAVYLCASSLSITGELFFGEGSRLTVL.

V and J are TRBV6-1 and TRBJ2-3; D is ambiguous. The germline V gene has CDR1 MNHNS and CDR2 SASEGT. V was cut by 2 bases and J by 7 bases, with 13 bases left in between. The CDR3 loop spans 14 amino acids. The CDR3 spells CASSEKRGRYTQYF. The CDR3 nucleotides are TGTGCCAGCAGTGAAAAGAGAGGTCGATATACGCAGTATTTT.

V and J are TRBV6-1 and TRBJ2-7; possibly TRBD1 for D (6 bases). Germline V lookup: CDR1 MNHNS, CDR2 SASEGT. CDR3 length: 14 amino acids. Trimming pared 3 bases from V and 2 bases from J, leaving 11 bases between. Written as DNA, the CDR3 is TGTGCCAGCAGTGAGTGGGGGACACCCTACGAGCAGTACTTC. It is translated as CASSEWGTPYEQYF.

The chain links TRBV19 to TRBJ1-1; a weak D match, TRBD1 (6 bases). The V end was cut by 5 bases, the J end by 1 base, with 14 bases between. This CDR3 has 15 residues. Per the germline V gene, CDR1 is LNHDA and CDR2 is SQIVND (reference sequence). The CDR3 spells CASSSGGATNTEAFF. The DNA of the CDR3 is TGTGCCAGTAGTTCGGGGGGCGCGACGAACACTGAAGCTTTCTTT.

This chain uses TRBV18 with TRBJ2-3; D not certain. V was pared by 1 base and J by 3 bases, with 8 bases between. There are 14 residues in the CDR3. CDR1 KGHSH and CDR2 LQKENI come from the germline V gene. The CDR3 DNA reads TGTGCCAGCTCACCACTCCTAGGTACAGATACGCAGTATTTT. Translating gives CASSPLLGTDTQYF.

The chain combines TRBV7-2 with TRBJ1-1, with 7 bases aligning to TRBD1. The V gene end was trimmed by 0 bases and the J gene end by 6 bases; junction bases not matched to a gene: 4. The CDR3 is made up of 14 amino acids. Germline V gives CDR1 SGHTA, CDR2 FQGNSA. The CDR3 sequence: CASSLAPRGAEAFF. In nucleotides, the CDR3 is TGTGCCAGCAGCTTAGCGCCCAGGGGGGCTGAAGCTTTCTTT.

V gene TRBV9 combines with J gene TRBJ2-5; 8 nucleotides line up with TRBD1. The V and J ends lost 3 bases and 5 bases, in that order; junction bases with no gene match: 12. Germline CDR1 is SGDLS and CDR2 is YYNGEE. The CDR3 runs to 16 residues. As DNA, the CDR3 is TGTGCCAGCAGCGCTCCACTACAGGGGGAAATGGAGACCCAGTACTTC. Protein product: CASSAPLQGEMETQYF.

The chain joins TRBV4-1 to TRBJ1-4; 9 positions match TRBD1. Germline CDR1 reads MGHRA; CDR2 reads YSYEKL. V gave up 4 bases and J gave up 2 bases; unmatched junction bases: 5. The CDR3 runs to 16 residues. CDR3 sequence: CASSRGQGITNEKLFF. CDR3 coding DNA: TGCGCCAGCAGCCGGGGACAGGGAATCACTAATGAAAAACTGTTTTTT.

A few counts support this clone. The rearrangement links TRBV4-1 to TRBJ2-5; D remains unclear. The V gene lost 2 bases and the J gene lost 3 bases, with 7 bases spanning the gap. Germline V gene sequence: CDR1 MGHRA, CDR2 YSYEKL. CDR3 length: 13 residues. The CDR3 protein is CASSQRREETQYF. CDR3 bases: TGCGCCAGCAGCCAAAGAAGAGAAGAGACCCAGTACTTC.

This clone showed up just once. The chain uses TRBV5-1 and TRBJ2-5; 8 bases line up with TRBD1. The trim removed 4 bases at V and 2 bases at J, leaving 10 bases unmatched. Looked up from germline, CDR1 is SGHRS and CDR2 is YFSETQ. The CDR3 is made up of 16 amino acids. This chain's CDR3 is CASSPDGTGTQETQYF. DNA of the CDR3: TGCGCCAGCAGCCCCGACGGGACAGGTACTCAAGAGACCCAGTACTTC.

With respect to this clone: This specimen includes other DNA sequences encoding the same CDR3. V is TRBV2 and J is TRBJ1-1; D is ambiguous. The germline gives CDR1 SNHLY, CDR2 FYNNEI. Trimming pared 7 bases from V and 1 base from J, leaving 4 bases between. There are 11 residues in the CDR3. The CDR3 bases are TGTGCCAGCACAGGGAACACTGAAGCTTTCTTT. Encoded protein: CASTGNTEAFF. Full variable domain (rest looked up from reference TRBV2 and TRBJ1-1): EPEVTQTPSHQVTQMGQEVILRCVPISNHLYFYWYRQILGQKVEFLVSFYNNEISEKSEIFDDQFSVERPDGSNFTLKIRSTKLEDSAMYFCASTGNTEAFFGQGTRLTVV.

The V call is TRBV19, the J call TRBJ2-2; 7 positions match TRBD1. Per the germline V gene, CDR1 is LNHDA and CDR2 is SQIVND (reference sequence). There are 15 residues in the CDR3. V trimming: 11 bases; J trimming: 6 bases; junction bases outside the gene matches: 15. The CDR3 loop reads CAGSWTGGGSGELFF. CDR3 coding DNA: TGTGCCGGATCCTGGACAGGAGGCGGCTCCGGGGAGCTGTTTTTT.

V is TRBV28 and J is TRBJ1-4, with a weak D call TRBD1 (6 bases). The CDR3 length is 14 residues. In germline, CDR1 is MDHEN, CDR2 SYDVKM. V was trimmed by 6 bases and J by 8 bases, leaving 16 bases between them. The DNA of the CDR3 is TGTGCCAGCAGGGTTGGGGGCGAAGTCGAAAAACTGTTTTTT. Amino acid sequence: CASRVGGEVEKLFF.

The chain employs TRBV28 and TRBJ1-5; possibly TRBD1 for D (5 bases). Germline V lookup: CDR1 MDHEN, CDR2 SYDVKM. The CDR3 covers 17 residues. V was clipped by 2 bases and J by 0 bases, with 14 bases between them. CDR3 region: CASSLRGALNSNQPQHF. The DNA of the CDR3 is TGTGCCAGCAGTTTAAGGGGCGCCCTGAATAGCAATCAGCCCCAGCATTTT.

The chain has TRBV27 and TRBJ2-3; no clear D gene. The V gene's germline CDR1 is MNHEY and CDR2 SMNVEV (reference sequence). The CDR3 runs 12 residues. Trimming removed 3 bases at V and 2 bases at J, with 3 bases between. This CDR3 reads CASSFLTDTQYF. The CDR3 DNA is TGTGCCAGCAGTTTCCTCACAGATACGCAGTATTTT.

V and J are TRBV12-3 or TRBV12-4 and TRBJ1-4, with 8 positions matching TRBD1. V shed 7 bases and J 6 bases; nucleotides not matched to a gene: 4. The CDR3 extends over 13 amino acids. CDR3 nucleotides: TGTGCCAGCACACAGACAGGGGATGAAAAACTGTTTTTT. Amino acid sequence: CASTQTGDEKLFF.

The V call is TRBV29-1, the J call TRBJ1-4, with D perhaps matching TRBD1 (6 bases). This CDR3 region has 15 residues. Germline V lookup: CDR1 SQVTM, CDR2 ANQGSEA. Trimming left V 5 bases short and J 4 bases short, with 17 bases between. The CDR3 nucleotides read TGCAGCGTTCCGGGACAAGGAGGCTATAATGAAAAACTGTTTTTT. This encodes CSVPGQGGYNEKLFF. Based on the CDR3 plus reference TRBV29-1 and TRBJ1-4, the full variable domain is SAVISQKPSRDICQRGTSLTIQCQVDSQVTMMFWYRQQPGQSLTLIATANQGSEATYESGFVIDKFPISRPNLTFSTLTVSNMSPEDSSIYLCSVPGQGGYNEKLFFGSGTQLSVL.

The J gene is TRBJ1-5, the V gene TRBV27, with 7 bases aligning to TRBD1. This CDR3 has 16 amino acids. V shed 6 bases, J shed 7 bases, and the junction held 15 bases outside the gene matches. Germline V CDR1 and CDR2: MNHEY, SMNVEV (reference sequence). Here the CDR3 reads CASRPGLRTGRQPQHF. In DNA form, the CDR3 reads TGTGCCAGCAGACCGGGCCTTAGGACAGGAAGGCAGCCCCAGCATTTT.

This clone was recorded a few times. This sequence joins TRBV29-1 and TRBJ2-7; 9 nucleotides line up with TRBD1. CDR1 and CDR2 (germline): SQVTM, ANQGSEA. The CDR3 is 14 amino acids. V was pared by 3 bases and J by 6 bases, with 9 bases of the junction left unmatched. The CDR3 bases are TGCAGCGTTGACGTTGAACAGGGGGCCGGCGAGCAGTACTTC. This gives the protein CSVDVEQGAGEQYF.

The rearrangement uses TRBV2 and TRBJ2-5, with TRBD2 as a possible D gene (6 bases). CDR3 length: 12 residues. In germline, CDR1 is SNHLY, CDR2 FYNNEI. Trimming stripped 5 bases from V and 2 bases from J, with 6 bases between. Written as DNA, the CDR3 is TGTGCCAGCAGTAGCGGGCAAGAGACCCAGTACTTC. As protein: CASSSGQETQYF. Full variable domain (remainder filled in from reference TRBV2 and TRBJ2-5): EPEVTQTPSHQVTQMGQEVILRCVPISNHLYFYWYRQILGQKVEFLVSFYNNEISEKSEIFDDQFSVERPDGSNFTLKIRSTKLEDSAMYFCASSSGQETQYFGPGTRLLVL.

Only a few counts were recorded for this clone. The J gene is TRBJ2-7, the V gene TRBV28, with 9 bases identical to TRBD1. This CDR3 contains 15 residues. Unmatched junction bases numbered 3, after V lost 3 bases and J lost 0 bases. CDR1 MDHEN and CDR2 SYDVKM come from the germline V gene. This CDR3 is CASSFSTGGSYEQYF. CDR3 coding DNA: TGTGCCAGCAGTTTTTCGACAGGGGGCTCCTACGAGCAGTACTTC.

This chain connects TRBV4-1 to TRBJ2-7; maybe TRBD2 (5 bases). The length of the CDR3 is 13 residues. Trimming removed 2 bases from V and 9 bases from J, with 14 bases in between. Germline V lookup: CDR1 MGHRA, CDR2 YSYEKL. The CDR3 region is CASSQPGVAGQYF. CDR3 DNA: TGCGCCAGCAGCCAACCCGGGGTGGCGGGGCAGTACTTC.

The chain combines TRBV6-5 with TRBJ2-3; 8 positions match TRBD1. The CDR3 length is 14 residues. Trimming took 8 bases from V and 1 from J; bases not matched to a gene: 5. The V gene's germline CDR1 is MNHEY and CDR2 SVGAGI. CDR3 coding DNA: TGTGCCAGCGCCCCGGGACAGGGCACAGATACGCAGTATTTT. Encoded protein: CASAPGQGTDTQYF.

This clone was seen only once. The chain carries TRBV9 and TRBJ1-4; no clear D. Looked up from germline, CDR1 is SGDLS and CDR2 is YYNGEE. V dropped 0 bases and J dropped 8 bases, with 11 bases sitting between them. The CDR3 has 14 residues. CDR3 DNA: TGTGCCAGCAGCGTAGAGGGAGGGAGGGAAAAACTGTTTTTT. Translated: CASSVEGGREKLFF.

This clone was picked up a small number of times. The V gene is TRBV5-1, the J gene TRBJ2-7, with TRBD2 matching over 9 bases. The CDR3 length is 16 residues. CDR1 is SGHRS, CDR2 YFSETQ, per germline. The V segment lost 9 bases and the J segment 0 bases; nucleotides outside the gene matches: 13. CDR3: CATNPGAGGSSYEQYF. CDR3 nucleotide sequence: TGCGCCACCAACCCCGGGGCGGGGGGGAGCTCCTACGAGCAGTACTTC.

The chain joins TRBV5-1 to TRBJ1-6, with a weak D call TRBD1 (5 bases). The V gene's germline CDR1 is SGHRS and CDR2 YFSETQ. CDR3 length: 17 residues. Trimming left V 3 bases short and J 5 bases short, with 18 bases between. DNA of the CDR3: TGCGCCAGCAGCTCGTGGACACCCTGGAAGGATAATTCACCCCTCCACTTT. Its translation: CASSSWTPWKDNSPLHF.

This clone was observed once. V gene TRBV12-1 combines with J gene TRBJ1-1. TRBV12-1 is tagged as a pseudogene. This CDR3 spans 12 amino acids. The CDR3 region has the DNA TGTGCCAGCAGCTTCGGGGGCACTGAAGCTTTCTTT. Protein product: CASSFGGTEAFF.

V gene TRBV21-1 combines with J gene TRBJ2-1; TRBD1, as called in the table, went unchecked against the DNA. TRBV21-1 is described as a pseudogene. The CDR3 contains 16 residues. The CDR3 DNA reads TGTGCCAGCAGCAAATGTGGCGAGACTCTCCGACAGGAGCAGTTCTTC. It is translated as CASSKCGETLRQEQFF.